This is a list of T cell receptor beta chains from one sample in a study of shared clonotypes between healthy human individuals. Profiled with immunoSEQ multiplex PCR; TCRdb holds only in-frame clones, not every one. The sample consists of 2 million to 3 million clones, 93% of them appearing once. Sequencing input: naive CD4+ T cells from PBMCs. These receptors came from a man in his late teens or twenties in good health. Some clones in this sample may be carry-over from other donors' samples. CDR3s include the opening cysteine and the closing phenylalanine or tryptophan. Each record gives: V gene, CDR3 protein.

>TRBV6-5
CASKPGRNYGYTF
>TRBV28
CASSLTGGNQPQHF
>TRBV2
CASSRGGRTYEQYF
>TRBV27
CASSLAGGIEQYF
>TRBV7-2
CASSFSGSNQPQHF
>TRBV28
CASSLRLAGKNEQFF
>TRBV30
CAWNGPGQGTGYTF
>TRBV25-1
CASSEGWGASTPLHF
>TRBV9
CASSVAGRAHGYTF
>TRBV18
CASSPGLETQYF
>TRBV5-1
CASSLSGFETQYF
>TRBV20-1
CSAPDRVGYTF
>TRBV7-2
CASSFRPGPGTGYTF
>TRBV11-2
CASSYPGGVAFF
>TRBV5-5
CASSLRGGETQYF